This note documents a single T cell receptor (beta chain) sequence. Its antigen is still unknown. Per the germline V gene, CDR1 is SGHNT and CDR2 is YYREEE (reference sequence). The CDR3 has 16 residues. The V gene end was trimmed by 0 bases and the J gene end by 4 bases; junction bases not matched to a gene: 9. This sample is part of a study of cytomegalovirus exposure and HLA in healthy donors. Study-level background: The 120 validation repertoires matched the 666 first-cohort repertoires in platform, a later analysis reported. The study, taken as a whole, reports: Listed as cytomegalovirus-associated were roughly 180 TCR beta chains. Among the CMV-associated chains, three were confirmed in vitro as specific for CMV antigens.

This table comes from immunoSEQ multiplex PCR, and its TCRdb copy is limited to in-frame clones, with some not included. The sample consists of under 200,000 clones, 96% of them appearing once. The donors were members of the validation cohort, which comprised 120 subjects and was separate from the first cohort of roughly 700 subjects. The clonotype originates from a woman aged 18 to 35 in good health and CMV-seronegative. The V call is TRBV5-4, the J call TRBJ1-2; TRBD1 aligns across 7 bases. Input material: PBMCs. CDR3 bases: TGTGCCAGCAGCTTGGCCATGGGACAGATTCCCTATGGCTACACCTTC. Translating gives CASSLAMGQIPYGYTF.